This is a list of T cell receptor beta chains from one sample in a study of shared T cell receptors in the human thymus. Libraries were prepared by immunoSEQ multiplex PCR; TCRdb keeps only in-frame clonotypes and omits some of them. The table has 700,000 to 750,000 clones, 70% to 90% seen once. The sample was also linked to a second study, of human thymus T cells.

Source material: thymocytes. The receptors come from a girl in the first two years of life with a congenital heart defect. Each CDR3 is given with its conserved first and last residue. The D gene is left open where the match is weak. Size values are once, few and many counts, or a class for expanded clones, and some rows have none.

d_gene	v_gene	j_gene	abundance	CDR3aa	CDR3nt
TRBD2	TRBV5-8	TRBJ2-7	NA	CASSFLAGGPRPSEQYF	TGTGCCAGCAGCTTTCTAGCGGGGGGGCCTCGTCCTTCCGAGCAGTACTTC
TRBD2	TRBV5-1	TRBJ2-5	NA	CASKIGGAGETQYF	TGCGCCAGCAAGATCGGGGGGGCAGGAGAGACCCAGTACTTC
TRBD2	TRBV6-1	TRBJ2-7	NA	CASSEGGGLSYEQYF	TGTGCCAGCAGTGAAGGCGGGGGGTTGAGCTACGAGCAGTACTTC
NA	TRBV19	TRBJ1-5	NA	CASSITRDKRYPSWLGQPQHF	TGTGCCAGTAGTATCACCAGGGACAAGCGCTACCCTTCTTGGCTGGGCCAGCCCCAGCATTTT
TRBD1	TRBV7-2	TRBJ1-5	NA	CASSLSGRGRQPQHF	TGTGCCAGCAGCCTAAGTGGCAGGGGGCGGCAGCCCCAGCATTTT
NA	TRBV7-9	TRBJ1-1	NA	CASSLKEGLELEAFF	TGTGCCAGCAGCTTAAAGGAGGGACTGGAGCTTGAAGCTTTCTTT
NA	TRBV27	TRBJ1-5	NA	CASSPYNQPQHF	TGTGCCAGCAGTCCCTACAATCAGCCCCAGCATTTT
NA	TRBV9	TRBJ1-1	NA	CASSVVGGVNTEAFF	TGTGCCAGCAGCGTAGTGGGGGGAGTGAACACTGAAGCTTTCTTT
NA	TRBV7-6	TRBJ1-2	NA	CASSLAQNGGGYTF	TGTGCCAGCAGCTTAGCCCAGAACGGGGGTGGCTACACCTTC
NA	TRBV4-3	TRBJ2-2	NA	CASSHSPHAGTQNTGELFF	TGCGCCAGCAGCCATTCGCCGCACGCAGGGACACAGAACACCGGGGAGCTGTTTTTT
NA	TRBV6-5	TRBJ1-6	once	CASTPPKTGKAPLHF	TGTGCCAGCACCCCGCCAAAGACAGGCAAAGCACCCCTCCACTTT
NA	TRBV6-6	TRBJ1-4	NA	CASAGVNEKLFF	TGTGCCAGCGCAGGGGTTAATGAAAAACTGTTTTTT
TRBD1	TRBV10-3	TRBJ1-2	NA	CAISEKGQGAGEKANYGYTF	TGTGCCATCAGTGAGAAAGGACAGGGGGCAGGAGAAAAAGCTAACTATGGCTACACCTTC
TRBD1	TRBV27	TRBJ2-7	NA	CASSSRTGGPYEQYF	TGTGCCAGCAGTTCCCGCACAGGGGGTCCCTACGAGCAGTACTTC
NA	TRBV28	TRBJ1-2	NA	CASSLSRTIYGYTF	TGCGCCAGCAGTTTAAGCCGGACAATCTATGGCTACACCTTC
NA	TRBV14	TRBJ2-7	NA	CASSQVSGKNEQYF	TGTGCCAGCAGCCAAGTTTCGGGAAAAAACGAGCAGTACTTC
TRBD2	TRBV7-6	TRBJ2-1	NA	CASSLKYSGGGLLFF	TGTGCCAGCAGCTTAAAGTATAGCGGGGGGGGACTATTATTCTTC
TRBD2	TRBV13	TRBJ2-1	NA	CASSLRGVAGGRKTSYNEQFF	TGTGCCAGCAGCCTGCGAGGGGTAGCGGGGGGCCGGAAAACCTCCTACAATGAGCAGTTCTTC
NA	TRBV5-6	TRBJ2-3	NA	CASSRQGPCTDTQYF	TGTGCCAGCAGCCGCCAGGGGCCCTGCACAGATACGCAGTATTTT
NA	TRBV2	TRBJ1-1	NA	CASRRWRNTEAFF	TGTGCCAGCAGGAGGTGGAGGAACACTGAAGCTTTCTTT
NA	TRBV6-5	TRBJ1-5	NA	CASRRGGNQPQHF	TGTGCCAGCAGGCGGGGTGGCAATCAGCCCCAGCATTTT
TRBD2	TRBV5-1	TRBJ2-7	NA	CASSLLASGTPREQYF	TGCGCCAGCAGCTTGCTGGCTAGCGGAACCCCTAGGGAGCAGTACTTC
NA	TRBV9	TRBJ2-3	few	CASSVADQGSADTQYF	TGTGCCAGCAGCGTAGCAGACCAGGGGTCCGCAGATACGCAGTATTTT
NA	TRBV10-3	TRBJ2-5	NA	CAIGQYQETQYF	TGTGCCATCGGACAGTACCAAGAGACCCAGTACTTC
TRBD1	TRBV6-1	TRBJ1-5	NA	CASRDRGRNQPQHF	TGTGCCAGCCGTGACAGGGGACGCAATCAGCCCCAGCATTTT